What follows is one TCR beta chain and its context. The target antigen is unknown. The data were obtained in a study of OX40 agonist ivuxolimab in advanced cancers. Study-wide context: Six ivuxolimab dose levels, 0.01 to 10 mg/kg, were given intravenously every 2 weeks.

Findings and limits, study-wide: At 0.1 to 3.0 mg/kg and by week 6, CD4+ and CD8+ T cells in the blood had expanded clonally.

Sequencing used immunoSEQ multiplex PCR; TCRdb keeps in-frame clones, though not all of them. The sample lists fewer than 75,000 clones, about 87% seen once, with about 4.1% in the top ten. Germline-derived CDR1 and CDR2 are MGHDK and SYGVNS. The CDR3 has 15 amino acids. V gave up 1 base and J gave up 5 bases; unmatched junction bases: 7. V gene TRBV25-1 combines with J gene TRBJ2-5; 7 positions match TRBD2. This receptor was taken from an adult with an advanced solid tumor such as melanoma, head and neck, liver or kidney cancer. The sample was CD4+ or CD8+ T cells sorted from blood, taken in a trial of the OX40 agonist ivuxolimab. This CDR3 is CASSEFRGEGETQYF. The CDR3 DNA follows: TGTGCCAGCAGTGAATTCCGGGGGGAAGGGGAGACCCAGTACTTC.